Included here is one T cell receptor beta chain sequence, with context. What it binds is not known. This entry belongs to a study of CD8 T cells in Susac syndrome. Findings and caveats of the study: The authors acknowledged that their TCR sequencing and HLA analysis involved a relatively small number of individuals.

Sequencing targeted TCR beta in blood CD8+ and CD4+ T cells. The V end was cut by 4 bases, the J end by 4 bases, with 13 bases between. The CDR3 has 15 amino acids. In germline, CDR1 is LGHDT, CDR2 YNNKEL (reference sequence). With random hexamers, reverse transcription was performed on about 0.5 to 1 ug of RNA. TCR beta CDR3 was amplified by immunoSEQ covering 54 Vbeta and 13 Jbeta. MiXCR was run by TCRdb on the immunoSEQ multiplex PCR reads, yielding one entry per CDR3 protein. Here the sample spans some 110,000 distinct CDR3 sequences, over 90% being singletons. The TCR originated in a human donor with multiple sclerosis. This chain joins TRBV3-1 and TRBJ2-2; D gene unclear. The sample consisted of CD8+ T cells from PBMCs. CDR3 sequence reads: CASSPRDESTGELFF. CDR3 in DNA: TGTGCCAGCAGCCCCCGTGACGAGAGCACCGGGGAGCTGTTTTTT. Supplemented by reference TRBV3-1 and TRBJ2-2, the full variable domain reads DTAVSQTPKYLVTQMGNDKSIKCEQNLGHDTMYWYKQDSKKFLKIMFSYNNKELIINETVPNRFSPKSPDKAHLNLHINSLELGDSAVYFCASSPRDESTGELFFGEGSRLTVL.